Listed below are T cell receptor beta chains from one sample, sequenced in a study of immune cell composition in non-small cell lung cancer. Sequencing was performed with immunoSEQ multiplex PCR; in TCRdb, only in-frame clones are kept and a portion is missing. The sample includes around 9,100 clones, roughly 76% of them seen just once. Material for sequencing was lung tumor tissue. The receptors originated from a human donor with non-small cell lung cancer. CDR3s include the opening cysteine and the closing phenylalanine or tryptophan. The D gene is left open where the match is weak. Clone size, where shown, is once, few, many, or a class for clones that have expanded.

clone size	V gene	J gene	D gene	CDR3 protein	CDR3 DNA
-	TRBV5-6	TRBJ2-2	-	CASSPLGGAGTGELFF	TGTGCCAGCAGCCCATTGGGGGGGGCTGGGACCGGGGAGCTGTTTTTT
-	TRBV2	TRBJ1-2	-	CASSGRDRYSYTF	TGTGCCAGCAGTGGCCGGGACCGTTACTCCTACACCTTC
few	TRBV9	TRBJ1-5	-	CASSPRGEANQPQHF	TGTGCCAGCAGCCCCCGGGGAGAGGCCAATCAGCCCCAGCATTTT
-	TRBV7-8	TRBJ1-1	-	CASSLATSSSTEAFF	TGTGCCAGCAGCTTGGCGACAAGTTCTAGCACTGAAGCTTTCTTT
-	TRBV13	TRBJ2-2	-	CASSLPGANTGELFF	TGTGCCAGCAGCTTACCGGGAGCGAACACCGGGGAGCTGTTTTTT
large	TRBV28	TRBJ2-2	-	CASSPDWGTGELFF	TGTGCCAGCAGTCCCGACTGGGGCACCGGGGAGCTGTTTTTT
-	TRBV4-3	TRBJ1-4	-	CASSMSGLNEKLFF	TGCGCCAGCAGCATGAGCGGACTGAATGAAAAACTGTTTTTT
-	TRBV7-9	TRBJ1-1	TRBD1	CASSTNRGEAFF	TGTGCCAGCAGCACTAACAGGGGAGAGGCTTTCTTT
-	TRBV7-9	TRBJ1-5	-	CASSPDQPQHF	TGTGCCAGCAGCCCGGATCAGCCCCAGCATTTT
-	TRBV4-2	TRBJ2-3	-	CASSQETTPRVDTQYF	TGTGCCAGCAGCCAAGAAACTACACCTCGAGTGGATACGCAGTATTTT
few	TRBV29-1	TRBJ1-1	-	CSTKSGATEAFF	TGCAGCACTAAAAGTGGAGCTACTGAAGCTTTCTTT
-	TRBV6-5	TRBJ1-3	TRBD1	CASSYSDRAGNTIYF	TGTGCCAGCAGTTACTCGGACAGGGCTGGAAACACCATATATTTT
once	TRBV5-8	TRBJ2-1	TRBD1	CASRTGSYNEQFF	TGTGCCAGTAGGACAGGCTCCTACAATGAGCAGTTCTTC
-	TRBV7-3	TRBJ2-1	-	CASSPHPSGEQFF	TGTGCCAGCAGCCCCCACCCCTCTGGGGAGCAGTTCTTC
once	TRBV4-1	TRBJ2-5	TRBD1	CASSLDRGYSDQETQYF	TGCGCCAGCAGTCTGGACAGGGGGTATTCGGACCAAGAGACCCAGTACTTC
-	TRBV30	TRBJ1-2	TRBD1	CAWSDTGGPYGYTF	TGTGCCTGGAGTGACACAGGGGGTCCCTATGGCTACACCTTC
-	TRBV7-9	TRBJ2-1	-	CASSSTSPRGLEQFF	TGTGCCAGCAGCTCTACTAGCCCCAGGGGACTGGAGCAGTTCTTC
-	TRBV5-6	TRBJ2-5	-	CASSLVSQETQYF	TGTGCCAGCAGCTTGGTTAGCCAAGAGACCCAGTACTTC
-	TRBV27	TRBJ2-7	TRBD1	CASSPRDREASEQYF	TGTGCCAGCAGTCCTCGGGACAGGGAGGCCTCCGAGCAGTACTTC
-	TRBV6-5	TRBJ1-5	TRBD1	CASSYSSGQGRPQHF	TGTGCCAGCAGTTACTCCTCAGGACAGGGCCGGCCCCAGCATTTT
-	TRBV28	TRBJ2-5	TRBD2	CASIERLAGLQETQYF	TGTGCCAGCATTGAGAGGCTAGCGGGCCTCCAAGAGACCCAGTACTTC
-	TRBV5-1	TRBJ1-4	-	CASSFFGQGGEKLFF	TGCGCCAGCAGCTTTTTTGGTCAAGGTGGGGAAAAACTGTTTTTT
-	TRBV6-1	TRBJ1-6	-	CASSEVASSYNSPLHF	TGTGCCAGCAGTGAAGTGGCGAGCTCCTATAATTCACCCCTCCACTTT
-	TRBV27	TRBJ1-5	-	CASSLQGGQPQHF	TGTGCCAGCAGTTTACAGGGTGGTCAGCCCCAGCATTTT
-	TRBV19	TRBJ2-7	TRBD1	CASSRDREVEQYF	TGTGCCAGCTCACGGGACAGGGAGGTCGAGCAGTACTTC
-	TRBV5-4	TRBJ2-5	TRBD1	CASSSRDRGHETQYF	TGTGCCAGCAGCTCCCGGGACAGGGGGCATGAGACCCAGTACTTC
few	TRBV5-1	TRBJ1-6	-	CASSVNRVGDSPLHF	TGCGCCAGCAGCGTAAACAGGGTTGGAGATTCACCCCTCCACTTT
-	TRBV9	TRBJ2-3	TRBD2	CASSVGIAGSTDTQYF	TGTGCCAGCAGCGTAGGAATAGCGGGAAGCACAGATACGCAGTATTTT
-	TRBV15	TRBJ2-5	-	CATSEGMETQYF	TGTGCCACCAGCGAGGGTATGGAGACCCAGTACTTC
-	TRBV6-1	TRBJ1-2	-	CASSEVTGSAYGYTF	TGTGCCAGCAGTGAAGTCACAGGGTCGGCCTATGGCTACACCTTC
-	TRBV19	TRBJ1-1	TRBD1	CASSMRQGNTEAFF	TGTGCCAGTAGTATGAGACAGGGGAACACTGAAGCTTTCTTT
-	TRBV28	TRBJ1-6	TRBD1	CASRTPGQGFFNSPLHF	TGTGCCAGCAGGACGCCGGGACAGGGGTTTTTTAATTCACCCCTCCACTTT